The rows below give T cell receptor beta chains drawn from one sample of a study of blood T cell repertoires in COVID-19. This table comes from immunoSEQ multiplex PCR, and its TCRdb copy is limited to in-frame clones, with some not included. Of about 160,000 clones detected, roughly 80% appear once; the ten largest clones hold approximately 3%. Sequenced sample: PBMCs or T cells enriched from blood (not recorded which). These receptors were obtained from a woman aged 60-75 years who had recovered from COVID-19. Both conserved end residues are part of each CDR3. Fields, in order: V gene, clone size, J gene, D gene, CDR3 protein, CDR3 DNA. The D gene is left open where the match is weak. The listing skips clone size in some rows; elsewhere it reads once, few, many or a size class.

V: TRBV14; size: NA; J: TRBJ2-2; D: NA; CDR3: CASSLKAVGRSNTGELFF; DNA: TGTGCCAGCAGCTTAAAGGCGGTCGGCCGGTCGAACACCGGGGAGCTGTTTTTT
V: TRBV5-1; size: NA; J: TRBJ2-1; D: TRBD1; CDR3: CASSTGTEGVNEQFF; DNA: TGCGCCAGCAGCACCGGGACAGAGGGGGTCAATGAGCAGTTCTTC
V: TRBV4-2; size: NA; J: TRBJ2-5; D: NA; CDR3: CASSLKREAGGQSETQYF; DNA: TGTGCCAGCAGCCTAAAGAGGGAGGCAGGGGGGCAGTCAGAGACCCAGTACTTC
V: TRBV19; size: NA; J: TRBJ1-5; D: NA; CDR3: CARQIQGAGDDQPQHF; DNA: TGTGCCAGACAAATCCAGGGAGCGGGGGACGATCAGCCCCAGCATTTT
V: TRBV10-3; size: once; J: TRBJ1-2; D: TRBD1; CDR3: CAIREGGQENYGYTF; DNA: TGTGCCATCAGGGAAGGGGGACAGGAGAACTATGGCTACACCTTC
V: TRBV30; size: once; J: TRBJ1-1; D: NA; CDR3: CAWSVTGEWLGWTEAFF; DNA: TGTGCCTGGAGTGTAACGGGGGAGTGGCTGGGGTGGACTGAAGCTTTCTTT
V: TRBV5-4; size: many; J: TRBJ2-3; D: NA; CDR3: CASSLGSDTQYF; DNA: TGTGCCAGCAGCCTAGGATCAGATACGCAGTATTTT
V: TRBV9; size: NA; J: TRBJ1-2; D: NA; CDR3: CASSVDGYRDGYTF; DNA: TGTGCCAGCAGCGTAGATGGGTATCGGGATGGCTACACCTTC
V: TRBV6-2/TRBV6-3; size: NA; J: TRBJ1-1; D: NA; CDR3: CASSWWGGTEAFF; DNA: TGTGCCAGCAGTTGGTGGGGGGGCACTGAAGCTTTCTTT
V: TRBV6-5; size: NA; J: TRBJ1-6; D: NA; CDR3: CASSYGSAGNSPLHF; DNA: TGTGCCAGCAGTTACGGTAGTGCGGGCAATTCACCCCTCCACTTT
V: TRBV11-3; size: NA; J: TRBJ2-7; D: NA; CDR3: CASSLAPTYEQYF; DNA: TGTGCCAGCAGCTTAGCCCCCACCTACGAGCAGTACTTC
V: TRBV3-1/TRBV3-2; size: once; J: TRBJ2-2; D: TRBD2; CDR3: CASSPTSGGAGELFF; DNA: TGTGCCAGCAGCCCGACTAGCGGGGGGGCCGGCGAGCTGTTTTTT
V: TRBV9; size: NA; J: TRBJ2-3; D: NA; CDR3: CASTRTGGRTDTQYF; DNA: TGTGCCAGCACCCGGACGGGGGGCAGAACAGATACGCAGTATTTT
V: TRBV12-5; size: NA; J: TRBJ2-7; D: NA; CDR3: CASGLGLHEQYF; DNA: TGTGCTAGTGGTTTGGGACTCCACGAGCAGTACTTC
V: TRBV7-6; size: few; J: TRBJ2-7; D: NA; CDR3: CASSYRQGSEQYF; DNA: TGTGCCAGCAGCTACCGCCAGGGATCCGAGCAGTACTTC
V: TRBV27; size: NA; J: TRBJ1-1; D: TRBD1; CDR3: CASSGTGREAFF; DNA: TGTGCCAGCAGCGGGACAGGGCGCGAAGCTTTCTTT
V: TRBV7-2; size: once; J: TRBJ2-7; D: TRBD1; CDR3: CASSLVTGYEQYF; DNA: TGTGCCAGCAGCTTAGTGACAGGGTACGAGCAGTACTTC
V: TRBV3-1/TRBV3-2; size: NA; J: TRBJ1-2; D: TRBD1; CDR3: CASSQDLQGATLANYGYTF; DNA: TGTGCCAGCAGCCAAGATTTACAGGGGGCAACTTTAGCTAACTATGGCTACACCTTC
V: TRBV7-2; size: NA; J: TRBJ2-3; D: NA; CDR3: CASSFKAFTDTQYF; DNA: TGTGCCAGCAGCTTCAAAGCGTTCACAGATACGCAGTATTTT
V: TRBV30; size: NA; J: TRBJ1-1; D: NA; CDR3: CACSEEGWTEAFF; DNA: TGTGCCTGTTCCGAAGAGGGATGGACTGAAGCTTTCTTT
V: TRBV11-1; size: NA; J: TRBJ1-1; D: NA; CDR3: CASSLGRANTEAFF; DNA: TGTGCCAGCAGCTTAGGGAGAGCCAACACTGAAGCTTTCTTT
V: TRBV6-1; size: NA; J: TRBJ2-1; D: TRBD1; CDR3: CASSEAETGGAFFEQFF; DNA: TGTGCCAGCAGTGAAGCGGAAACAGGGGGCGCTTTTTTTGAGCAGTTCTTC
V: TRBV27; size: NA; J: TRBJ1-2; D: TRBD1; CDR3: CASSYWGVGQDYGYTF; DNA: TGTGCCAGCAGTTATTGGGGGGTGGGACAGGACTATGGCTACACCTTC
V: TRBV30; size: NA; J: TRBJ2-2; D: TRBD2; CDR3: CAWRRGAEETGELFF; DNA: TGTGCCTGGAGGCGGGGGGCGGAGGAGACCGGGGAGCTGTTTTTT
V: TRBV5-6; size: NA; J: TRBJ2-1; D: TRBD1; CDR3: CASSLGAGGSYNEQFF; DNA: TGTGCCAGCAGCTTGGGGGCAGGGGGCTCCTACAATGAGCAGTTCTTC
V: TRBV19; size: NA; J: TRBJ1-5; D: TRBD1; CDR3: CASSEMGQRPREPQHF; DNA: TGTGCCAGTAGCGAGATGGGACAGCGCCCTAGGGAGCCCCAGCATTTT
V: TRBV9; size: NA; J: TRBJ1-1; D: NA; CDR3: CASSGGQLNTEAFF; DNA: TGTGCCAGCAGCGGCGGACAGTTGAACACTGAAGCTTTCTTT
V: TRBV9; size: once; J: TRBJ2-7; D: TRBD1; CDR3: CASSVGGSGGDEQYF; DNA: TGTGCCAGCAGCGTAGGAGGGTCAGGGGGTGACGAGCAGTACTTC
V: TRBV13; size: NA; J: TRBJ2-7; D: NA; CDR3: CASSLRTDFYEQYF; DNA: TGTGCCAGCAGCTTACGGACGGACTTCTACGAGCAGTACTTC
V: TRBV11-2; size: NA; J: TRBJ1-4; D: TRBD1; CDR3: CASSTSQPGQGDEKLFF; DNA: TGTGCCAGCAGCACGTCTCAGCCGGGACAGGGCGATGAAAAACTGTTTTTT
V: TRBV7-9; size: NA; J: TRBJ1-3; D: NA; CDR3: CASSLSGAGNTIYF; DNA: TGTGCCAGCAGCTTGTCAGGGGCTGGAAACACCATATATTTT
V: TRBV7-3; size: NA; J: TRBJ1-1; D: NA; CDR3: CASNSGKNTEAFF; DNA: TGTGCCAGCAATAGCGGAAAGAACACTGAAGCTTTCTTT
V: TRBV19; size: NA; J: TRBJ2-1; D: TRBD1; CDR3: CASSIVGRTGKNEQFF; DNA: TGTGCCAGTAGTATAGTGGGCAGGACAGGGAAGAATGAGCAGTTCTTC
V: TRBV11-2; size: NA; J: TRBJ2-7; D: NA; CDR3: CASSLDTYEQYF; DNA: TGTGCCAGCAGCTTAGATACCTACGAGCAGTACTTC
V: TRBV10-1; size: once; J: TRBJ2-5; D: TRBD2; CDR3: CASSDGLAGYQETQYF; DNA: TGCGCCAGCAGTGATGGGCTAGCGGGGTACCAAGAGACCCAGTACTTC
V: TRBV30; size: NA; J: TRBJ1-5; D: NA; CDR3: CAWGQNSNQPQHF; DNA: TGTGCCTGGGGACAGAATAGCAATCAGCCCCAGCATTTT
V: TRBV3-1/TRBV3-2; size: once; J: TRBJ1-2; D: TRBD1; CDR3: CASSQTTGDGYTF; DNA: TGTGCCAGCAGCCAGACGACAGGGGATGGCTACACCTTC
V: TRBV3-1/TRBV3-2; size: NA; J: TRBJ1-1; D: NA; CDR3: CASSQGPGFLATEAFF; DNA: TGTGCCAGCAGCCAAGGGCCAGGCTTTCTCGCCACTGAAGCTTTCTTT
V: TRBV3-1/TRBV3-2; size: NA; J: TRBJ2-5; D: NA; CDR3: CASSLRETQYF; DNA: TGTGCCAGCAGCCTGCGGGAGACCCAGTACTTC
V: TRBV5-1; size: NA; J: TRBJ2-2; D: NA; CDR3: CASSFSTGELFF; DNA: TGCGCCAGCAGCTTTAGCACCGGGGAGCTGTTTTTT
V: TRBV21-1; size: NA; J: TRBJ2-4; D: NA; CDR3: CASSKDERTKNIQYF; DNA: TGTGCCAGCAGCAAAGATGAGCGCACCAAAAACATTCAGTACTTC
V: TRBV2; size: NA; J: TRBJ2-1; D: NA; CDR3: CASSPHGRNEQFF; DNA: TGTGCCAGCAGTCCCCACGGTCGTAATGAGCAGTTCTTC
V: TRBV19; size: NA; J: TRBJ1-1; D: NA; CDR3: CATKKDSTIMNTEAFF; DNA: TGTGCCACTAAGAAGGACAGTACAATAATGAACACTGAAGCTTTCTTT
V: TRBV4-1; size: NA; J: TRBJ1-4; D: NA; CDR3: CASSQDPAGLEKLFF; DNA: TGCGCCAGCAGCCAAGATCCGGCAGGGTTGGAAAAACTGTTTTTT
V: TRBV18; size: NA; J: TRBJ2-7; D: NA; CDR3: CASSPEDSYEQYF; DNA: TGTGCCAGCTCACCAGAGGACAGTTACGAGCAGTACTTC
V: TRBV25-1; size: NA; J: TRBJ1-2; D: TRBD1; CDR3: CASSLGTVYGYTF; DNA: TGTGCCAGCAGCCTAGGGACAGTCTATGGCTACACCTTC
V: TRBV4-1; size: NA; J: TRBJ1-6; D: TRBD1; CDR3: CASSRPGQEYNSPLHF; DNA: TGCGCCAGCAGCCGACCGGGACAGGAGTATAATTCACCCCTCCACTTT
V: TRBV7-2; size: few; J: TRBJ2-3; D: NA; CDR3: CASSFSALLPTDTQYF; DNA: TGTGCCAGCAGCTTTAGTGCTCTCCTACCCACAGATACGCAGTATTTT
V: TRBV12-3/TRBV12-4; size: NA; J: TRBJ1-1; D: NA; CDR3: CASSVRTEAFF; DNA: TGTGCCAGCAGTGTACGGACTGAAGCTTTCTTT
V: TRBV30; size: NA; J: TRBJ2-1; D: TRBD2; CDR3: CAWRPTSGALFF; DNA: TGTGCCTGGAGGCCGACTAGCGGGGCCCTGTTCTTC
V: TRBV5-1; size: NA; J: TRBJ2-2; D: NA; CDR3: CASRAGTPNTGELFF; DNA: TGCGCCAGCCGCGCCGGGACTCCGAACACCGGGGAGCTGTTTTTT
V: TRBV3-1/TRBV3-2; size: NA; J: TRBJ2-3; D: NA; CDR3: CASSQDGEITDTQYF; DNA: TGTGCCAGCAGCCAAGATGGGGAGATCACAGATACGCAGTATTTT
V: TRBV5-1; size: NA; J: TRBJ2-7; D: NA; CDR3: CASSLAQGWYEQYF; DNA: TGCGCCAGCAGCTTGGCGCAGGGATGGTACGAGCAGTACTTC
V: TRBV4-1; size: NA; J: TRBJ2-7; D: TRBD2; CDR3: CASSQMGGSYEQYF; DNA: TGCGCCAGCAGCCAAATGGGGGGGTCCTACGAGCAGTACTTC
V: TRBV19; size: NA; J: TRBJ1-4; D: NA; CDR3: CASSTARSNFNEKLFF; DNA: TGTGCCAGTAGTACCGCCCGGAGCAACTTTAATGAAAAACTGTTTTTT
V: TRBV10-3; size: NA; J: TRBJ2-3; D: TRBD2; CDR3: CAISEWGTSVGPDTQYF; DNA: TGTGCCATCAGTGAATGGGGGACTAGCGTGGGCCCAGATACGCAGTATTTT
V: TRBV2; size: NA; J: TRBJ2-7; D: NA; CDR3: CASRAALREEQYF; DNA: TGTGCCAGCAGAGCGGCACTCCGGGAAGAGCAGTACTTC